This T cell receptor beta chain was recorded in a study of T cells in Graves' hyperthyroidism and ophthalmopathy. This CDR3 comprises 13 residues. CDR1 and CDR2 (germline): SQVTM, ANQGSEA. Trimming cost V 1 base and J 4 bases, with 10 bases left between them. The cohort's ophthalmopathy patients, a group with duration under 3 months, had a Clinical Activity Score of at least 3 and a NOSPECS grade of at least 4. The study left out patients who had uncontrolled infection, other autoimmune disease, pregnancy or lactation. Amplification of TCR beta CDR3 regions used RNA as the template. A first-round RT-PCR of the TCR CDR3 used the HTBI primer set. TCRdb reprocessed the multiplex PCR reads with MiXCR, giving one entry per CDR3 protein. The repertoire holds about 410,000 distinct CDR3 sequences, approximately 15% seen once, with 20% in the top ten.

This clonotype originated in a woman under 40 with Graves' ophthalmopathy. Sequenced sample: blood. J is TRBJ1-1 and V is TRBV29-1; D uncertain. The CDR3 protein is CSVEVGPITEAFF. For the CDR3, the DNA is TGCAGCGTTGAAGTAGGGCCCATCACTGAAGCTTTCTTT.